The 20 T cell receptor beta chains below come from one sample, sequenced in a study of blood T cell repertoires in COVID-19. Only in-frame clones appear in the TCRdb table, and some are missing; sequencing was by immunoSEQ multiplex PCR. This sample has around 46,000 clones, with under 85% found just once. Sequenced: peripheral blood. The receptors stem from a human donor in a cohort sampled during active COVID-19.

This clone was seen a handful of times. This chain connects TRBV19 to TRBJ1-5; 7 bases are a match to TRBD1. The V segment lost 8 bases and the J segment 0 bases; nucleotides outside the gene matches: 1. CDR1 is LNHDA, CDR2 SQIVND, per germline (reference sequence). The CDR3 spans 13 residues. CDR3 nucleotides: TGTGCCAGTGACAGGGTTAGCAATCAGCCCCAGCATTTT. Its translation: CASDRVSNQPQHF.

This clone was seen a few times. V gene TRBV23-1 combines with J gene TRBJ2-7, with 10 bases matching TRBD1. TRBV23-1 is an open reading frame, and its role is uncertain. J lost 2 bases, V lost 3 bases, and 4 bases had no gene match. There are 15 residues in the CDR3. CDR3 sequence: CASSHSGTGAYEQYF. The CDR3 DNA reads as TGCGCCAGCAGTCATTCCGGGACAGGGGCCTACGAGCAGTACTTC.

The rearrangement joins TRBV9 to TRBJ1-4; the D gene is possibly TRBD1 (6 bases). V lost 0 bases, J lost 3 bases, and 27 bases lay in between. CDR1 SGDLS and CDR2 YYNGEE come from the germline V gene. The CDR3 totals 21 residues. The CDR3 region is CASSVGRGAHISWLSNEKLFF. The CDR3 nucleotides are TGTGCCAGCAGCGTAGGGCGGGGGGCGCATATTTCGTGGCTGTCTAATGAAAAACTGTTTTTT.

The V and J genes are TRBV29-1 and TRBJ2-1, with 14 nucleotides matching TRBD2. Germline V CDR1 and CDR2: SQVTM, ANQGSEA. V was pared by 4 bases and J by 0 bases, with 5 bases of the junction left unmatched. This CDR3 is built from 17 residues. In DNA form, the CDR3 reads TGCAGCGTTGTAGGACTAGCGGGGGGCAGCTCCTACAATGAGCAGTTCTTC. Protein product: CSVVGLAGGSSYNEQFF.

This clone was seen only a few times. This chain connects TRBV12-3 or TRBV12-4 to TRBJ1-5; D remains ambiguous. The ends were cut back, 7 bases at V and 0 bases at J, with 7 bases in the middle. The CDR3 contains 13 residues. This CDR3 is CASTYNSNQPQHF. CDR3 nucleotides: TGTGCCAGCACCTATAATAGCAATCAGCCCCAGCATTTT.

The chain uses TRBV21-1 and TRBJ1-2; the table's D call, TRBD1, was not checked against the DNA. TRBV21-1 is a documented pseudogene. There are 15 residues in the CDR3. The CDR3 protein is CASSKAGQLNYGYTF. CDR3 sequence (DNA): TGTGCCAGCAGCAAAGCCGGACAGTTGAACTATGGCTACACCTTC.

The J gene is TRBJ1-2, the V gene TRBV29-1; 9 nucleotides match TRBD1. Germline-derived CDR1 and CDR2 are SQVTM and ANQGSEA. V was pared by 6 bases and J by 0 bases, with 8 bases of the junction left unmatched. This CDR3 contains 15 residues. The CDR3 sequence: CSVVPGQGANYGYTF. The CDR3 coding sequence is TGCAGCGTGGTCCCGGGACAGGGAGCTAACTATGGCTACACCTTC.

The table lists this clone with a count of one. The J gene is TRBJ1-6, the V gene TRBV28; no firm D call. With 2 bases removed from V and 10 bases from J, the gap between germline ends came to 15 bases. The CDR3 runs to 15 residues. The germline CDR1 and CDR2 sequences are MDHEN and SYDVKM. CDR3 coding DNA: TGTGCCAGCAGTTTAGGGCAGAATCCGGAATCACCCCTCCACTTT. Encoded protein: CASSLGQNPESPLHF.

The V gene is TRBV7-2, the J gene TRBJ2-2; TRBD1 matches 10 bases. The CDR3 length is 15 residues. CDR1 and CDR2 from the germline V gene are SGHTA and FQGNSA. After removal of 1 base from V and 4 bases from J, the junction contained 0 bases not matched to a gene. The CDR3 nucleotides read TGTGCCAGCAGCTTAGGACAGGGGGCCACCGGGGAGCTGTTTTTT. As protein: CASSLGQGATGELFF. Full variable domain (missing parts from reference TRBV7-2 and TRBJ2-2): GAGVSQSPSNKVTEKGKDVELRCDPISGHTALYWYRQSLGQGLEFLIYFQGNSAPDKSGLPSDRFSAERTGGSVSTLTIQRTQQEDSAVYLCASSLGQGATGELFFGEGSRLTVL.

Note on this clone: The junction shows a germline mismatch at one end, possibly a read error. The chain recombines TRBV27 with TRBJ1-1; 12 nucleotides line up with TRBD1. The CDR3 extends over 15 amino acids. Germline V gene sequence: CDR1 MNHEY, CDR2 SMNVEV (reference sequence). CDR3 region: CASSLSGTGGAAKHF. In DNA, the CDR3 is TGTGCCAGCAGTTTATCTGGGACAGGGGGCGCGGCCAAGCATTTT.

V usage is TRBV3-1 (or the pseudogene TRBV3-2) and J usage is TRBJ2-5, with D hard to call. The CDR3 is 14 residues long. Germline V lookup: CDR1 LGHDT, CDR2 YNNKEL (reference sequence). Trimming took 0 bases from V and 5 from J, leaving 10 bases between them. DNA for the CDR3: TGTGCCAGCAGCCAAGAAGCTAGGCGGGAGACCCAGTACTTC. Translation: CASSQEARRETQYF.

This chain connects TRBV30 to TRBJ1-5, with D possibly matching TRBD1 (6 bases). Trimming removed 0 bases from V and 3 bases from J, with 9 bases in between. This CDR3 comprises 14 residues. In germline, CDR1 is GTSNPN, CDR2 SVGIG (reference sequence). The CDR3, as DNA: TGTGCCTGGAGTGTACGGGACACCAATCAGCCCCAGCATTTT. Its translation: CAWSVRDTNQPQHF.

This clone showed up just once. The chain links TRBV5-1 to TRBJ1-1, with a possible D match to TRBD1 (5 bases). CDR1 SGHRS and CDR2 YFSETQ come from the germline V gene. CDR3 length: 15 residues. V was trimmed by 0 bases and J by 5 bases, leaving 14 bases between them. The CDR3 DNA reads as TGCGCCAGCAGCTTGGAGTGGGGCTTAAGGACTGAAGCTTTCTTT. Residues: CASSLEWGLRTEAFF.

J is TRBJ1-6 and V is TRBV28, with 7 positions matching TRBD1. The CDR3 is made up of 16 amino acids. The V gene end was trimmed by 5 bases and the J gene end by 6 bases; junction bases not matched to a gene: 10. From germline, CDR1 is MDHEN and CDR2 SYDVKM. CDR3 nucleotide sequence: TGTGCCAGCAGTGTCTACCAGGGGGACGGTAATTCACCCCTCCACTTT. This sequence encodes CASSVYQGDGNSPLHF.

The chain has TRBV18 and TRBJ1-6; no clear D. CDR3 length: 15 amino acids. Germline V gives CDR1 KGHSH, CDR2 LQKENI. Trimming stripped 2 bases from V and 10 bases from J, with 15 bases between. CDR3 sequence: CASSPDYVSGSPLHF. In DNA form, the CDR3 reads TGTGCCAGCTCACCAGACTACGTGTCCGGATCACCCCTCCACTTT.

The chain carries TRBV29-1 and TRBJ2-1; a weak D match, TRBD2 (5 bases). Between the trimmed V and J ends, which lost 6 bases and 0 bases, there was a span of 15 bases. This CDR3 is 15 amino acids long. The germline V gene has CDR1 SQVTM and CDR2 ANQGSEA. In nucleotides, the CDR3 is TGCAGCGTGACCCGCGGGTCTAACTCCTACAATGAGCAGTTCTTC. Translated, it gives CSVTRGSNSYNEQFF.

This chain uses TRBV19 with TRBJ2-3, with D possibly matching TRBD1 (6 bases). In germline, CDR1 is LNHDA, CDR2 SQIVND (reference sequence). This CDR3 has 15 amino acids. Trimming took off 1 base at V and 3 bases at J, with 11 bases between the two ends. The chain's CDR3 is CASSIGNRDTDTQYF. In DNA form, the CDR3 reads TGTGCCAGTAGTATAGGAAACAGGGATACAGATACGCAGTATTTT.

The CDR3 spells CASSASGGAIGELFF. The CDR3 DNA reads as TGTGCCAGCAGCGCTAGCGGGGGGGCGATCGGGGAGCTGTTTTTT. The V and J genes are TRBV9 and TRBJ2-2, with 12 nucleotides matching TRBD2. Trimming took 3 bases from V and 7 from J; bases not matched to a gene: 4. Per the germline V gene, CDR1 is SGDLS and CDR2 is YYNGEE. The CDR3 spans 15 residues. The whole variable domain, filled in from reference TRBV9 and TRBJ2-2, reads DSGVTQTPKHLITATGQRVTLRCSPRSGDLSVYWYQQSLDQGLQFLIQYYNGEERAKGNILERFSAQQFPDLHSELNLSSLELGDSALYFCASSASGGAIGELFFGEGSRLTVL.

In DNA form, the CDR3 reads TGTGCCAGCAGTTTATCCGGGACTAGCGGAGTCACAGATACGCAGTATTTT. It codes for CASSLSGTSGVTDTQYF. The gene calls are TRBV28 and TRBJ2-3; 11 bases are a match to TRBD2. The ends lost 1 base at V and 2 bases at J; junction bases unmatched: 5. The CDR3 has 17 amino acids. Germline CDR1 MDHEN, CDR2 SYDVKM. The complete variable domain, with remaining parts taken from reference TRBV28 and TRBJ2-3, reads DVKVTQSSRYLVKRTGEKVFLECVQDMDHENMFWYRQDPGLGLRLIYFSYDVKMKEKGDIPEGYSVSREKKERFSLILESASTNQTSMYLCASSLSGTSGVTDTQYFGPGTRLTVL.

This clone was detected only a few times. The chain couples TRBV7-2 to TRBJ2-7, with D maybe TRBD2 (6 bases). Germline V lookup: CDR1 SGHTA, CDR2 FQGNSA. This CDR3 region has 15 residues. Between the trimmed V and J ends, which lost 5 bases and 1 base, there was a span of 15 bases. In DNA form, the CDR3 reads TGTGCCAGCAGCCTCTACCGGGACTCATCCTACGAGCAGTACTTC. Protein: CASSLYRDSSYEQYF.